This TCR beta chain was profiled in a study of Graves' ophthalmopathy and Graves' hyperthyroidism. In its sample, this clonotype was seen many times. Antigen specificity is unknown. Study-wide findings and caveats: Appearing in blood as well were most expanded thyroid clonotypes above 0.001 frequency.

RNA transcripts were the source from which TCR beta CDR3 regions were amplified. The authors performed first-round RT-PCR with HTBI primers and then a second-round multiplex PCR. TCRdb re-derived calls from the multiplex PCR reads in MiXCR, one entry per CDR3 protein. The sample gives roughly 400,000 distinct CDR3 sequences, about 16% of which show up once; about 1.6% is in the top ten. Ophthalmopathy-affected donors exhibited moderate-to-severe activity, CAS ≥3, NOSPECS ≥4, and duration under 3 months. Enrollment excluded any patients with other autoimmune diseases, uncontrolled infections, pregnancy or lactation. Diagnosis relied on clinical symptoms, serum thyroxine, TRAb, thyroid ultrasound and orbital computed tomography. The TCR was taken from a woman under 30 with Graves' ophthalmopathy. The sequencing sample was made of peripheral blood.

The CDR3 DNA is TGCGCCAGCAGCTTGTATAGGGGAACAGCTGAAGCTTTCTTT. Its protein is CASSLYRGTAEAFF. This chain uses TRBV5-1 with TRBJ1-1; possible D gene TRBD1, 5 bases. V was shortened by 1 base and J by 6 bases, with 13 bases between the two germline ends. CDR1 is SGHRS, CDR2 YFSETQ, per germline. The CDR3 length is 14 residues.